This T cell receptor (beta chain) emerged from a study of brain T cells in children with intractable seizures. Per germline, CDR1 KGHDR and CDR2 SFDVKD. V lost 3 bases and J 0 bases, leaving 9 bases between the germline ends. CDR3 length: 15 residues. Some clones are missing from TCRdb's copy, which holds only in-frame ones; the method was immunoSEQ multiplex PCR. Of 300,000 to 400,000 clones listed, more than 85% were seen once; the top ten hold under 7%. Noted time point: blood from clinic visit 5 months post-surgery; TSC patient then seizure free. The TCR comes from a boy less than two years old with tuberous sclerosis and intractable seizures. V usage is TRBV24-1 and J usage is TRBJ2-3; possibly TRBD2 for D (6 bases). The specimen comprised peripheral blood, sampled roughly 5 months after surgery. Written as DNA, the CDR3 is TGTGCCACCAGTGATGTCGGGACTAGCACAGATACGCAGTATTTT. Protein: CATSDVGTSTDTQYF.